The present T cell receptor beta chain was sequenced within a study of blood T cell repertoires in COVID-19. Study overall: Sites in the United States, Italy and Spain provided acute and convalescent COVID-19 samples. From T cells, B-cell-depleted T cells, or PBMCs came the material, which was cDNA or gDNA.

This CDR3 has 13 amino acids. V shed 10 bases and J shed 1 base, with 10 bases lying between them. Germline V gene data show CDR1 as MNHNY and CDR2 as SVGAGI (reference sequence). In the original workflow: For nucleated cells, counts were estimated from reference gene primer amplification. Some clones are missing from TCRdb's copy, which holds only in-frame ones; the method was immunoSEQ multiplex PCR. V, J and clone size are those of that table, while D and trimming were read from the DNA. The sample shows about 250,000 clones, 80% to 85% of them seen only once. Sequenced sample: peripheral blood. The rearrangement links TRBV6-6 to TRBJ2-2; possible D gene TRBD2, 5 bases. The TCR was taken from a woman aged 40 to 55 who had recovered from COVID-19. CDR3 nucleotide sequence: TGTGCCACCTGTAGCGAGAACACCGGGGAGCTGTTTTTT. This gives the protein CATCSENTGELFF.